A single sample gave rise to the 24 T cell receptor beta chains below, sequenced in a study of Ad26.COV2.S vaccination and SARS-CoV-2 variants. Documented treatment: approximately 18 received Ad26.COV2.S at low or high dose, single or two shots; several received placebo; per-sample allocation not given. The investigators took samples on day 63 after the first vaccine or placebo injection. Method: immunoSEQ multiplex PCR; TCRdb's copy keeps in-frame clones and lacks some. The data contain about 350,000 clones, around 89% of them singletons. The source was peripheral blood, collected in a trial of Ad26.COV2.S vaccine versus placebo. These receptors were obtained from a person aged 18-65 years who received the Ad26.COV2.S COVID-19 vaccine or a placebo.

The gene calls are TRBV30 and TRBJ1-1, with D possibly TRBD1 on 6 matching bases. Looked up from germline, CDR1 is GTSNPN and CDR2 is SVGIG (reference sequence). The CDR3 covers 13 residues. V was shortened by 1 base and J by 6 bases, with 12 bases between the two germline ends. Here the CDR3 reads CAWSDMGGSEAFF. CDR3 coding DNA: TGTGCCTGGAGTGATATGGGGGGCTCTGAAGCTTTCTTT. The entire variable domain, with the rest obtained from reference TRBV30 and TRBJ1-1, is as follows: SQTIHQWPATLVQPVGSPLSLECTVEGTSNPNLYWYRQAAGRGLQLLFYSVGIGQISSEVPQNLSASRPQDRQFILSSKKLLLSDSGFYLCAWSDMGGSEAFFGQGTRLTVV.

The CDR3 sequence: CSASGGPEDSPLHF. The CDR3 DNA reads TGCAGTGCTAGTGGAGGGCCCGAGGATTCACCCCTCCACTTT. The V call is TRBV20-1, the J call TRBJ1-6; D remains ambiguous. With 3 bases removed from V and 8 bases from J, the gap between germline ends came to 14 bases. CDR1 is DFQATT, CDR2 SNEGSKA, per germline (reference sequence). The CDR3 is made up of 14 amino acids.

The chain links TRBV19 to TRBJ1-5, with D unresolved. Germline V gives CDR1 LNHDA, CDR2 SQIVND (reference sequence). Trimming removed 1 base at V and 2 bases at J, with 9 bases between. This CDR3 comprises 15 residues. This CDR3 reads CASSIGTHGNQPQHF. The CDR3 bases are TGTGCCAGTAGTATAGGGACCCATGGCAATCAGCCCCAGCATTTT.

The chain combines TRBV20-1 with TRBJ1-5, with no clear D. V lost 3 bases, J lost 1 base, and 10 bases lay in between. This CDR3 region has 14 residues. CDR1 and CDR2 from the germline V gene are DFQATT and SNEGSKA (reference sequence). The CDR3, as DNA: TGCAGTGCTAGTAGGGCCCGAAGCAATCAGCCCCAGCATTTT. It is translated as CSASRARSNQPQHF.

In DNA, the CDR3 is TGTGCCAGCTCACCAGGTAGTGGCAATCAGCCCCAGCATTTT. It translates to CASSPGSGNQPQHF. The chain uses TRBV18 and TRBJ1-5; D ambiguous. The length of the CDR3 is 14 residues. Germline V gene lookup returns CDR1 KGHSH and CDR2 LQKENI. The V end lost 2 bases, the J end lost 2 bases, and 7 bases lay between the germline ends.

A remark on this clone: Distinct nucleotide sequences in the sample also encode this CDR3. In DNA, the CDR3 is TGTGCCAGCAGTTACTCGGGACAGGGGGCAGGGGGCTACACCTTC. It translates to CASSYSGQGAGGYTF. The V call is TRBV6-5, the J call TRBJ1-2; 12 positions match TRBD1. This CDR3 has 15 amino acids. Trimming cost V 0 bases and J 8 bases; bases outside gene matches: 4. In germline, CDR1 is MNHEY, CDR2 SVGAGI.

The chain employs TRBV6-5 and TRBJ1-5; no clear D gene. The germline V gene encodes CDR1 MNHEY and CDR2 SVGAGI. The V and J ends lost 10 bases and 0 bases respectively, with 16 bases between them. The length of the CDR3 is 15 residues. The CDR3 DNA is TGTGCCACAAGATTAACCCCGTATAGCAATCAGCCCCAGCATTTT. Protein sequence: CATRLTPYSNQPQHF.

The genes are TRBV19 and TRBJ2-1, with 13 nucleotides matching TRBD2. Germline CDR1 reads LNHDA; CDR2 reads SQIVND (reference sequence). The CDR3 loop spans 21 amino acids. The V and J ends lost 5 bases and 0 bases, in that order; junction bases with no gene match: 16. For the CDR3, the DNA is TGTGCCAGTAGTCCGAGGGGCCTGGGACTAGCGGGGAGGCGCTCCTACAATGAGCAGTTCTTC. Translation: CASSPRGLGLAGRRSYNEQFF.

The gene calls are TRBV5-1 and TRBJ1-6; D remains ambiguous. Trimming took off 3 bases at V and 7 bases at J, with 14 bases between the two ends. The CDR3 contains 15 residues. Germline lookup yields CDR1 SGHRS and CDR2 YFSETQ. As DNA, the CDR3 is TGCGCCAGCAGCTCCGACCGTCTCCGAAATTCACCCCTCCACTTT. It yields the protein CASSSDRLRNSPLHF.

This clone was recorded only once. The chain joins TRBV30 to TRBJ2-7; D gene uncertain. This CDR3 contains 14 residues. CDR1 is GTSNPN and CDR2 is SVGIG in the germline V gene (reference sequence). With 5 bases removed from V and 2 bases from J, the gap between germline ends came to 16 bases. DNA of the CDR3: TGTGCCTGGGCTGCCGGCGAGGCCGCCTACGAGCAGTACTTC. It encodes CAWAAGEAAYEQYF.

The V gene is TRBV10-3, the J gene TRBJ1-5; possibly TRBD1 for D (6 bases). The germline V gene encodes CDR1 ENHRY and CDR2 SYGVKD. V lost 0 bases, J lost 4 bases, and 10 bases lay in between. The CDR3 length is 15 residues. The CDR3 region is CAISESPGVNQPQHF. CDR3 DNA sequence: TGTGCCATCAGTGAGTCACCAGGGGTGAATCAGCCCCAGCATTTT.

V is TRBV7-9 and J is TRBJ2-2, with D possibly being TRBD1 or TRBD2 (6 bases each). Trimming removed 5 bases at V and 1 base at J, with 14 bases between. The CDR3 extends over 16 amino acids. Germline V gene lookup returns CDR1 SEHNR and CDR2 FQNEAQ (reference sequence). CDR3 sequence: CASSPRGGRNTGELFF. The CDR3 DNA reads as TGTGCCAGCAGCCCAAGAGGGGGGCGGAACACCGGGGAGCTGTTTTTT. Looking up the rest from reference TRBV7-9 and TRBJ2-2 gives the full variable domain: DTGVSQNPRHKITKRGQNVTFRCDPISEHNRLYWYRQTLGQGPEFLTYFQNEAQLEKSRLLSDRFSAERPKGSFSTLEIQRTEQGDSAMYLCASSPRGGRNTGELFFGEGSRLTVL.

The rearrangement joins TRBV6-1 to TRBJ2-7; D is possibly TRBD2 (6 bases). The germline V gene has CDR1 MNHNS and CDR2 SASEGT. CDR3 size: 15 residues. Between the trimmed V and J ends, which lost 0 bases and 1 base, there was a span of 10 bases. CDR3 amino acids: CASSEAWGESYEQYF. CDR3 in DNA: TGTGCCAGCAGTGAAGCGTGGGGGGAGTCCTACGAGCAGTACTTC.

This clone was detected only once. This sequence joins TRBV27 and TRBJ1-1, with TRBD1 as a possible D gene (5 bases). Trimming cost V 6 bases and J 3 bases, with 14 bases left between them. The CDR3 sequence is 14 residues long. Germline V gene lookup returns CDR1 MNHEY and CDR2 SMNVEV (reference sequence). In nucleotides, the CDR3 is TGTGCCAGCAGCGGTAGAACGGGGGACACTGAAGCTTTCTTT. This gives the protein CASSGRTGDTEAFF.

V is TRBV3-1 (or the pseudogene TRBV3-2) and J is TRBJ2-3; 8 bases are shared with TRBD2. V was clipped by 1 base and J by 4 bases; unmatched bases: 7. Per the germline V gene, CDR1 is LGHDT and CDR2 is YNNKEL (reference sequence). This CDR3 is built from 16 residues. CDR3 DNA: TGTGCCAGCAGCCAAGGGAGCGGGAGTGGGTCAGATACGCAGTATTTT. Amino acid sequence: CASSQGSGSGSDTQYF.

The chain carries TRBV5-5 and TRBJ1-3, with D maybe TRBD1 (5 bases). The CDR3 runs to 16 residues. V was pared by 0 bases and J by 4 bases, with 14 bases between. The germline V gene encodes CDR1 SGHKS and CDR2 YYEKEE (reference sequence). CDR3 sequence (DNA): TGTGCCAGCAGCTTGGGGCCAGGGACGGCGGGAAACACCATATATTTT. Translating gives CASSLGPGTAGNTIYF.

This chain links TRBV2 with TRBJ1-1; 7 bases line up with TRBD1. The germline V gene encodes CDR1 SNHLY and CDR2 FYNNEI. V shed 6 bases and J 6 bases; nucleotides not matched to a gene: 10. CDR3 size: 14 residues. The CDR3 reads CASRGRQGRAEAFF. For the CDR3, the DNA is TGTGCCAGCAGGGGTCGACAGGGAAGAGCTGAAGCTTTCTTT.

The chain links TRBV7-2 to TRBJ1-2; D uncertain. Germline CDR1 and CDR2: SGHTA and FQGNSA. The V end lost 2 bases, the J end lost 3 bases, and 10 bases lay between the germline ends. CDR3 length equals 14 residues. CDR3 sequence (DNA): TGTGCCAGCAGCTTATCCCCGGATTACTATGGCTACACCTTC. It is translated as CASSLSPDYYGYTF.

The chain recombines TRBV5-6 with TRBJ1-2; 9 bases line up with TRBD1. Trimming at V came to 4 bases and at J to 4 bases, leaving 8 bases not matched to a gene. CDR3 length: 15 residues. Germline CDR1 reads SGHDT; CDR2 reads YYEEEE. CDR3 coding DNA: TGTGCCAGCAGCACCTTGGGACAGGGAGGCTATGGCTACACCTTC. Encoded protein: CASSTLGQGGYGYTF.

The chain recombines TRBV14 with TRBJ2-7, with 14 nucleotides matching TRBD2. The junction had 6 bases not matched to a gene; V was cut back by 4 bases and J by 7 bases. The CDR3 spans 15 residues. Looked up from germline, CDR1 is SGHDN and CDR2 is FVKESK. The CDR3 bases are TGTGCCAGCAGCCTTGGGACTAGCGGGGGAGGGGAGCAGTACTTC. It encodes CASSLGTSGGGEQYF.

The chain joins TRBV6-4 to TRBJ1-1; no firm D call. There are 15 residues in the CDR3. CDR1 is MRHNA and CDR2 is SNTAGT in the germline V gene. V lost 6 bases and J 3 bases, leaving 17 bases between the germline ends. The CDR3 sequence is CASREDGVKDTEAFF. The CDR3 DNA reads as TGTGCCAGCAGGGAAGACGGGGTGAAGGACACTGAAGCTTTCTTT.

The chain couples TRBV3-1 (or the pseudogene TRBV3-2) to TRBJ1-1; 7 bases align to TRBD1. The ends lost 4 bases at V and 6 bases at J; junction bases unmatched: 8. The germline gives CDR1 LGHDT, CDR2 YNNKEL (reference sequence). The CDR3 is made up of 14 amino acids. The CDR3 here is CASSRPQGRAEAFF. In DNA form, the CDR3 reads TGTGCCAGCAGCCGACCACAGGGGCGAGCTGAAGCTTTCTTT.

This sequence joins TRBV28 and TRBJ2-7, with 12 bases aligning to TRBD2. The CDR3 runs 14 residues. The germline CDR1 and CDR2 sequences are MDHEN and SYDVKM. V was pared by 1 base and J by 8 bases, with 3 bases of the junction left unmatched. In DNA form, the CDR3 reads TGTGCCAGCAGTTTATCGGGGACTAGCGGGCAGCAGTACTTC. Its translation: CASSLSGTSGQQYF.

The CDR3 here is CASSPRTGRRHF. The CDR3 region has the DNA TGTGCCAGCAGCCCCCGGACAGGGCGGAGGCATTTT. The chain joins TRBV21-1 to TRBJ1-5; TRBD1, the table's D call, lacks a check against the DNA. TRBV21-1 corresponds to a pseudogene. The CDR3 covers 12 residues.